This T cell receptor (beta chain) was profiled in a study of blood T cell repertoires in COVID-19. Profiled with immunoSEQ multiplex PCR; TCRdb holds only in-frame clones, not every one. The sample shows about 120,000 clones, around 91% of them seen only once. CDR3 size: 14 residues. Germline CDR1 and CDR2: SQVTM and ANQGSEA. The germline V and J ends were trimmed by 0 bases and 1 base, with 7 bases remaining between them. This sequence joins TRBV29-1 and TRBJ1-5; no firm D call. The sample consisted of peripheral blood. This TCR was sampled from a woman aged 60-75 years with COVID-19, enrolled during active disease. Here the CDR3 reads CSVEDHPSNQPQHF. The CDR3 DNA is TGCAGCGTTGAAGATCATCCCAGCAATCAGCCCCAGCATTTT.